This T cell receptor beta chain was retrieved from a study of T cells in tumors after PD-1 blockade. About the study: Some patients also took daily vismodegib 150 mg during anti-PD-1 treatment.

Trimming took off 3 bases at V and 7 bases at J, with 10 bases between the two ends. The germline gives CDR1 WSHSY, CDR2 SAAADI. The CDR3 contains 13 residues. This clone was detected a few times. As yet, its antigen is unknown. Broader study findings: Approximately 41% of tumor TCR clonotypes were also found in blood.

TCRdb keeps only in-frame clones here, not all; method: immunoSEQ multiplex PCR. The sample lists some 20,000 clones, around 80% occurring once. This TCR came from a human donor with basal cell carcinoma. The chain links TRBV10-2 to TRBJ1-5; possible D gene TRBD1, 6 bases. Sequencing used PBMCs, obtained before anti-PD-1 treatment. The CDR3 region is CASSDWGRQPQHF. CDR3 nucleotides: TGCGCCAGCAGTGATTGGGGGCGACAGCCCCAGCATTTT.